Listed here are 7 T cell receptor beta chains from one sample, sequenced in a study of human T cells and chemical hapten exposure. TCRdb re-called the RACE reads through MiXCR, storing one row per CDR3 protein. Among 65,000 to 95,000 distinct CDR3 sequences, 8.5% to 9.5% were seen once, and the ten largest hold less than 2%. Time point defined: healthy volunteer bleed at 6 weeks. The study extracted total RNA from unfractionated whole blood. The sample consisted of whole blood. These receptors all stem from a female donor in good health. Some clones in this sample may be carry-over from other donors' samples.

Many counts were recorded for this clonotype. The chain combines TRBV3-1 with TRBJ2-3, with D uncertain. This CDR3 is 14 amino acids long. With 1 base removed from V and 4 bases from J, the gap between germline ends came to 9 bases. Germline CDR1 and CDR2: LGHDT and YNNKEL (reference sequence). The CDR3 DNA sequence: TGTGCCAGCAGCCAAGTGTTTCGTTCAGATACGCAGTATTTT. As protein: CASSQVFRSDTQYF.

The chain employs TRBV3-1 and TRBJ1-1, with D perhaps matching TRBD1 (5 bases). Germline loops: CDR1 LGHDT, CDR2 YNNKEL (reference sequence). The V end lost 3 bases, the J end lost 2 bases, and 13 bases lay between the germline ends. The CDR3 runs 15 residues. The CDR3 DNA follows: TGTGCCAGCAGCCAGGGACGAGGCAAAAACACTGAAGCTTTCTTT. Its translation is CASSQGRGKNTEAFF.

This clonotype was picked up a small number of times. The J gene is TRBJ2-7, the V gene TRBV6-5; D possibly corresponds to TRBD1 (5 bases). V was cut by 6 bases and J by 4 bases, with 10 bases left in between. The CDR3 runs to 12 residues. From germline, CDR1 is MNHEY and CDR2 SVGAGI. The CDR3 nucleotides are TGTGCCAGCAGAAGAGACAGATACGAGCAGTACTTC. Its translation: CASRRDRYEQYF.

This clonotype was detected many times. The chain uses TRBV6-5 and TRBJ2-3, with 8 bases fitting TRBD1. CDR1 is MNHEY and CDR2 is SVGAGI in the germline V gene. With 5 bases clipped from V and 0 bases from J, the junction kept 4 bases outside the gene matches. The CDR3 contains 15 residues. This CDR3 reads CASSRQGTSTDTQYF. Written as DNA, the CDR3 is TGTGCCAGCAGTCGACAGGGGACAAGCACAGATACGCAGTATTTT.

This clonotype has just a few counts. The J gene is TRBJ2-3, the V gene TRBV10-1; 9 positions agree with TRBD1. V trimming: 6 bases; J trimming: 6 bases; junction bases outside the gene matches: 10. Germline values: CDR1 WNHNN, CDR2 SYGVQD (reference sequence). This CDR3 is 15 amino acids long. CDR3 residues: CASSPNRGRWDTQYF. For the CDR3, the DNA is TGCGCCAGCAGCCCCAACAGGGGGCGGTGGGATACGCAGTATTTT.

The chain combines TRBV12-3 or TRBV12-4 with TRBJ2-3, with 8 bases that match TRBD1. This CDR3 region has 15 residues. Unmatched junction bases numbered 12, after V lost 5 bases and J lost 8 bases. In DNA, the CDR3 is TGTGCCAGCAGTACAGGGGGAGGCCCTGGGGGTACGCAGTATTTT. This translates into CASSTGGGPGGTQYF.

This clonotype was seen ten or more times. The V call is TRBV11-2, the J call TRBJ1-4; D perhaps matches TRBD1 (5 bases). V shed 6 bases and J shed 7 bases, with 15 bases lying between them. The germline gives CDR1 SGHAT, CDR2 FQNNGV. The CDR3 length is 14 residues. The CDR3 nucleotides are TGTGCCAGCAGACCGGGGCTCTCCGGTGAAAAACTGTTTTTT. This codes for CASRPGLSGEKLFF.